This entry is about one T cell receptor beta chain. These data belong to a study of blood T cell repertoires in COVID-19. Study information: The study drew acute and convalescent COVID-19 samples from the United States, Italy and Spain. From T cells, B-cell-depleted T cells, or PBMCs came the material, which was cDNA or gDNA.

Original methodology: Counts of nucleated cells, estimated from reference gene primer amplification, were obtained. Sequencing used immunoSEQ multiplex PCR; TCRdb keeps in-frame clones, though not all of them. V and J calls plus clone size are reproduced from that table; the DNA served to infer D and trimming. The sample records about 250,000 clones, 86% being singletons. Material: peripheral blood. This TCR came from a woman aged 55-70 years who had recovered from COVID-19.

The CDR3 sequence: CASSIAAGLDLYEQYF. CDR3 nucleotide sequence: TGTGCCAGTAGTATAGCTGCAGGCTTGGACTTATACGAGCAGTACTTC. V and J are TRBV19 and TRBJ2-7, with a possible D match to TRBD2 (5 bases). This CDR3 spans 16 amino acids. V gave up 1 base and J gave up 4 bases, with 17 bases separating them. Per the germline V gene, CDR1 is LNHDA and CDR2 is SQIVND (reference sequence).